A selection of T cell receptor beta chains follows, all from one sample in a study of Graves' ophthalmopathy and Graves' hyperthyroidism. TCRdb re-called the multiplex PCR reads with MiXCR, one entry per CDR3 protein. The repertoire holds over a million distinct CDR3 sequences, with about 40% as singletons. Sequencing used peripheral blood or thyroid tissue (not recorded which). Source of these receptors: an adult man with Graves' hyperthyroidism. Each CDR3 is given with its conserved first and last residue. Fields, in order: V gene, clone size, D gene, J gene, CDR3 DNA, CDR3 protein. A D gene is named only where the DNA matches it firmly. Where a row states a size, it is once, few, many or the class of an expanded clone; other rows omit it.

TRBV2	-	-	TRBJ1-3	TGTGCCAGCAGGAAGGGGCAGGGATCCTCTGGGGCCCACCACCTATCTGGAAACACCATATATTTT	CASRKGQGSSGAHHLSGNTIYF
TRBV6-6	-	TRBD2	TRBJ2-7	TGTGCCAGTAGTGGGTCGGGGCTAGCGGGAGTTATGAGATACGAGCAGTACTTC	CASSGSGLAGVMRYEQYF
TRBV7-9	few	TRBD2	TRBJ2-5	TGTGCCAGCAGCTTAGGACTCGGGGAGGGGAACCAGTACTTC	CASSLGLGEGNQYF
TRBV29-1	many	-	TRBJ2-7	TGCAGCGTTGAAATAACAGATACCTACGAGCAGTACTTC	CSVEITDTYEQYF
TRBV7-8	once	TRBD1	TRBJ2-7	TGTACCAGCAGCTTAACTGACAGGGGCGGAATCTACGAGCAGTACTTC	CTSSLTDRGGIYEQYF
TRBV3-1	few	-	TRBJ2-7	TGTGCCAGCAGCCAAGTTGTGACGACCGAGCAGTACTTC	CASSQVVTTEQYF
TRBV28	few	-	TRBJ2-7	TGTGCCAGCAGGACGCAGGTTTACGAGCAGTACTTC	CASRTQVYEQYF
TRBV3-1	-	-	TRBJ1-6	TGTGCCAGCAGCCAAGATGGTCGATTTAGTCCACCCCTCCACTTT	CASSQDGRFSPPLHF
TRBV29-1	-	-	TRBJ2-5	TGCAGCGTTGATCACGGTTCCGGGGAGTACCAAGAGACCCAGTACTTC	CSVDHGSGEYQETQYF
TRBV7-2	-	TRBD1	TRBJ1-6	TGTGCCAGCAGCCCGGGACAGGACGTCCAGGCCCTCCACTTT	CASSPGQDVQALHF
TRBV2	many	TRBD2	TRBJ2-7	TGTGCCAGCAGTCTCCTAGCGGGGGGGCCGGGCGAGCAGTACTTC	CASSLLAGGPGEQYF
TRBV5-1	-	-	TRBJ1-3	TGTGCCAGCAGCTTGGATCGGGGGCGCGGAAACACCACATATTTT	CASSLDRGRGNTTYF
TRBV28	few	-	TRBJ1-2	TGTGCCAGCAGGGCACCACAGGGAGATTGGGGCTACACCTTC	CASRAPQGDWGYTF
TRBV20-1	-	-	TRBJ2-1	TGCAGTGCTAGACCCCGGGAACTGTACAATGAGCAGTTCTTC	CSARPRELYNEQFF
TRBV4-1	-	-	TRBJ2-7	TGCGCCAGCAGCCAAGATGCAGATGAGGGGTGGAACGAGCAGTACTTC	CASSQDADEGWNEQYF
TRBV15	few	-	TRBJ1-2	TGTGCCACCAGCAGAGATTTTGGGGTGGCTGGCTACACCTTC	CATSRDFGVAGYTF
TRBV12-3/TRBV12-4	-	-	TRBJ1-5	TGTGCCAGCATCCCGGGGCTTAGCAATCAGCCCCAGCATTTT	CASIPGLSNQPQHF
TRBV20-1	-	TRBD2	TRBJ2-7	TGCAGTGCTTGGCGGGAGTACACCTACGAGCAGTACTTC	CSAWREYTYEQYF
TRBV7-9	many	-	TRBJ1-2	TGTGCCAGCAGCGCCAGTGACTATGGCTACACCTTC	CASSASDYGYTF
TRBV20-1	many	-	TRBJ2-7	TGCAGTGCCGGCCGGGACGGACCCTACGAGCAGTACTTC	CSAGRDGPYEQYF
TRBV6-5	few	TRBD1	TRBJ1-5	TGTGCCAGCAGTTTGGGACAGTTTGGCAATCAGCCCCAGCATTTT	CASSLGQFGNQPQHF
TRBV7-9	many	-	TRBJ1-2	TGTGCCAGCAGCTTAGCGGACAGACCGTCGGCTGGCTACACCTTC	CASSLADRPSAGYTF
TRBV29-1	-	-	TRBJ1-2	TGCAGCGCTCAGGACAGTGGCTACACCTTC	CSAQDSGYTF
TRBV29-1	many	-	TRBJ1-4	TGCAGCGGACGGGACGGTGAAAAACTGTTTTTT	CSGRDGEKLFF
TRBV5-1	-	-	TRBJ1-2	TGCGCCAGCAGCAAGGACAGAGACTCTCGAGGCTACACCTTC	CASSKDRDSRGYTF
TRBV6-1	few	-	TRBJ1-3	TGTGCCACCGAAGGACATAACTCTGGAAACACCATATATTTT	CATEGHNSGNTIYF